This T cell receptor beta chain was sequenced during a study of identical twins. Study-wide points: Weaker excess sharing between twins was seen in beta out-of-frame sequences. Twin sharing of out-of-frame TCR alpha was underestimated by models in monozygotic pairs.

This clonotype was seen only a few times. Antigen specificity is unknown. Each CDR3 protein is one row after TCRdb ran MiXCR on the 5' RACE reads. This sample has 250,000 to 350,000 distinct CDR3 sequences, with roughly 9% found just once. This CDR3 has 16 amino acids. Trimming took off 4 bases at V and 2 bases at J, with 18 bases between the two ends. In germline, CDR1 is SNHLY, CDR2 FYNNEI. The same sample was also studied in work on yellow fever vaccine responses in identical twins. As reported in that work: Reportedly, the response of twins' T cells to the vaccine seemed partly convergent, partly personalized.

The chain links TRBV2 to TRBJ2-7; tentatively, D is TRBD1 (6 bases). This TCR was sampled from a woman in her late teens or twenties in good health. Specimen: CD8+ T cells sorted from blood. Here the CDR3 reads CASSAAGVLLTYEQYF. Here the CDR3 DNA reads TGTGCCAGCAGTGCCGCAGGGGTCCTCTTAACCTACGAGCAGTACTTC. Combining the CDR3 with reference TRBV2 and TRBJ2-7 gives the whole variable domain EPEVTQTPSHQVTQMGQEVILRCVPISNHLYFYWYRQILGQKVEFLVSFYNNEISEKSEIFDDQFSVERPDGSNFTLKIRSTKLEDSAMYFCASSAAGVLLTYEQYFGPGTRLTVT.